This TCR beta chain was sequenced in a study of blood T cell repertoires in COVID-19. Study details: The United States, Italy and Spain were the sources of the acute and convalescent COVID-19 samples. Sample material is recorded as cDNA or gDNA derived from T cells, B-cell-depleted T cells, or PBMCs.

In the authors' workflow: Cell counts per sample came from amplifying reference gene primers. Here immunoSEQ multiplex PCR was the method, and the copy in TCRdb shows in-frame clones only, minus some. For V, J and clone size, that table is used; D and trimming come from the DNA. This table holds fewer than 500,000 clones, around nine tenths found once. Seattle enrolled patients during active infection and tracked them longitudinally. Germline V gives CDR1 SGHDN, CDR2 FVKESK. V was cut by 3 bases and J by 3 bases, with 6 bases left in between. This CDR3 has 12 amino acids. The specimen was peripheral blood. This clonotype was sampled from a man between 18 and 29 years old with COVID-19, enrolled during active disease. The J gene is TRBJ2-7, the V gene TRBV14; no firm D call. The CDR3 is CASSHSVYEQYF. CDR3 DNA: TGTGCCAGCAGCCATTCTGTCTACGAGCAGTACTTC.